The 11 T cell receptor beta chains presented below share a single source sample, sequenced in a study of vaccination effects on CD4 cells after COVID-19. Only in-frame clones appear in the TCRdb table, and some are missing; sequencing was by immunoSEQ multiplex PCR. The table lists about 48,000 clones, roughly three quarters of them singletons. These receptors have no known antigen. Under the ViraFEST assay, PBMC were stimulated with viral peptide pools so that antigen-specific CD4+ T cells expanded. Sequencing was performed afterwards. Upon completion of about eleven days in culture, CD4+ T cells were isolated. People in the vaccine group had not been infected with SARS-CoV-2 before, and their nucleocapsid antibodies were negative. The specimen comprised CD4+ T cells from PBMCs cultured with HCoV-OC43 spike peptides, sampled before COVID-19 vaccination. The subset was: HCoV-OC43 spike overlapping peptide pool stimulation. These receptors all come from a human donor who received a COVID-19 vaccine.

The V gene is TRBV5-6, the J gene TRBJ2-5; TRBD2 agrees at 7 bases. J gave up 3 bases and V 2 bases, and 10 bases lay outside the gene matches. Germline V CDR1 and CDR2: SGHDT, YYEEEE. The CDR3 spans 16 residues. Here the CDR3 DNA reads TGTGCCAGCAGCTTCGTAAGCTTTCGGGGGGAAGAGACCCAGTACTTC. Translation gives CASSFVSFRGEETQYF. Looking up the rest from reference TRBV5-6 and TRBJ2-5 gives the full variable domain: DAGVTQSPTHLIKTRGQQVTLRCSPKSGHDTVSWYQQALGQGPQFIFQYYEEEERQRGNFPDRFSGHQFPNYSSELNVNALLLGDSALYLCASSFVSFRGEETQYFGPGTRLLVL.

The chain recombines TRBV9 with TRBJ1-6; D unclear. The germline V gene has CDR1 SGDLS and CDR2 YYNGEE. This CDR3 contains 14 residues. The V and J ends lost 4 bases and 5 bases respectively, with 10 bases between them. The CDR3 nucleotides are TGTGCCAGCAGCTTTAGGACCGATAATTCACCCCTCCACTTT. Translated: CASSFRTDNSPLHF.

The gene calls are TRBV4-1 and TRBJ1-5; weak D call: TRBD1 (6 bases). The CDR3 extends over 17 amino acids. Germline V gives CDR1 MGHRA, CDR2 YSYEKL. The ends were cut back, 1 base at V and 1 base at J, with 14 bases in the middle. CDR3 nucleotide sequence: TGCGCCAGCAGCCAAGTACTGGGGGGCACGAGCAATCAGCCCCAGCATTTT. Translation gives CASSQVLGGTSNQPQHF.

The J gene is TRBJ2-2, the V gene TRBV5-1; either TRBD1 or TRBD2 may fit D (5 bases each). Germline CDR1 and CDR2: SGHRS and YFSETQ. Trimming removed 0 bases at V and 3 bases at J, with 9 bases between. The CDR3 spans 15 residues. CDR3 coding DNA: TGCGCCAGCAGCTTGGCGGGGACGTACACCGGGGAGCTGTTTTTT. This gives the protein CASSLAGTYTGELFF.

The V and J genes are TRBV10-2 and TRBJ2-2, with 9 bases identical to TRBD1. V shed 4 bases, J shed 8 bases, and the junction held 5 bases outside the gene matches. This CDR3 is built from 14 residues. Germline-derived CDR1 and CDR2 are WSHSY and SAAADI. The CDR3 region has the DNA TGCGCCAGCAGTGGATACAGGGGGCGGGGGGAGCTGTTTTTT. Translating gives CASSGYRGRGELFF.

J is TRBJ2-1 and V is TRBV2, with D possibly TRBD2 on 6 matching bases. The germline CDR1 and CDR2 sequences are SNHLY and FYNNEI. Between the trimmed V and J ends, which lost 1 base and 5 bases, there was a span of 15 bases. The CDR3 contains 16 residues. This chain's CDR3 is CASSEGRRASNNEQFF. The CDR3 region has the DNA TGTGCCAGCAGTGAAGGTCGGAGGGCGTCCAACAATGAGCAGTTCTTC.

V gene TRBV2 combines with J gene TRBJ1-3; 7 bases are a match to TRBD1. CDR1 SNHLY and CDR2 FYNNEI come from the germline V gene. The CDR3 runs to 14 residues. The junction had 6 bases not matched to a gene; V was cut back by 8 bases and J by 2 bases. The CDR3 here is CASGTGVAGNTIYF. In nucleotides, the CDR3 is TGTGCCAGCGGAACAGGGGTAGCTGGAAACACCATATATTTT.

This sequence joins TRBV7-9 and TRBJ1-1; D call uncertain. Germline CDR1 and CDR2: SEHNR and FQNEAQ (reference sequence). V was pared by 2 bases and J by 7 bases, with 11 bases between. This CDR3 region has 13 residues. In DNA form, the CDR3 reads TGTGCCAGCAGCTTAAATGGTATGGGTGAAGCTTTCTTT. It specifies CASSLNGMGEAFF.

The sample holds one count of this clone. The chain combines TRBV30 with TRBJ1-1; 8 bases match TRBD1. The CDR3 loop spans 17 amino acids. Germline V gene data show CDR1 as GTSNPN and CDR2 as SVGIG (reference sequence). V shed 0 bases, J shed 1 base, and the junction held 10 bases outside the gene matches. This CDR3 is CAWSVRVQGARNTEAFF. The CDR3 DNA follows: TGTGCCTGGAGTGTACGGGTTCAGGGGGCGAGGAACACTGAAGCTTTCTTT.

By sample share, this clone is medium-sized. This CDR3 is CASSLGGFGQGGYGYTF. The DNA of the CDR3 is TGTGCCAGCAGCTTAGGAGGATTCGGACAGGGCGGCTATGGCTACACCTTC. V gene TRBV7-8 combines with J gene TRBJ1-2; 8 bases fit TRBD1. Germline V gene sequence: CDR1 SGHVS, CDR2 FQNEAQ. The CDR3 runs to 17 residues. The junction had 11 bases not matched to a gene; V was cut back by 1 base and J by 4 bases.

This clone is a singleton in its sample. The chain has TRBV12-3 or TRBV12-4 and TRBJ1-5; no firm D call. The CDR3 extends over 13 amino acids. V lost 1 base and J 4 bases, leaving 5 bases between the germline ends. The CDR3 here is CASSLEANQPQHF. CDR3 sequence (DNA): TGTGCCAGCAGTTTAGAGGCTAATCAGCCCCAGCATTTT.